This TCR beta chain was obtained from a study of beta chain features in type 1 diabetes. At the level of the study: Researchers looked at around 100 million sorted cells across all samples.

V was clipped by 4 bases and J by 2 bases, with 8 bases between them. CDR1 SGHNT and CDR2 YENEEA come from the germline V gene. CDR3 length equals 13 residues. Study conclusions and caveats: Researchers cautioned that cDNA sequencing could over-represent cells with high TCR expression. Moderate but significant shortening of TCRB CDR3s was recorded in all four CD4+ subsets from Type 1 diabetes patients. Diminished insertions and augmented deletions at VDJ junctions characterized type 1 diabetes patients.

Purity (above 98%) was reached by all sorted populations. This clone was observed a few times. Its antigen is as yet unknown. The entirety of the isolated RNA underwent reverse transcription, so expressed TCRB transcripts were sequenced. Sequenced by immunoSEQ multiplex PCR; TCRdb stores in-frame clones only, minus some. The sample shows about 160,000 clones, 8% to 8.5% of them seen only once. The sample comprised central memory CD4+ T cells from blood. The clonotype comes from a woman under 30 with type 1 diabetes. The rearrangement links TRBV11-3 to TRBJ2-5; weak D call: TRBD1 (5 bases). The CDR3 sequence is CASSSQVQETQYF. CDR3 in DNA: TGTGCCAGCAGCTCACAGGTTCAAGAGACCCAGTACTTC.